A selection of T cell receptor beta chains follows, all from one sample in a study of cytomegalovirus exposure and HLA in healthy donors. Here immunoSEQ multiplex PCR was the method, and the copy in TCRdb shows in-frame clones only, minus some. This table holds roughly 300,000 clones, roughly 88% found once. Material for sequencing was PBMCs. These receptors originate from a woman under 30 in good health and CMV-seronegative. CDR3s include the opening cysteine and the closing phenylalanine or tryptophan. A D gene is named only where the DNA matches it firmly. Expanded clones are given a class, and other clones once, few, many or no size at all.

cdr3_nt cdr3_aa j_call clone_size v_call d_call
TGTGCCAGCAGAGAATATGATTTTAGCCCGGCCGGGGAGCTGTTTTTT CASREYDFSPAGELFF TRBJ2-2 NA TRBV6-6 NA
TGTGCCAGCAACACCGGGACTCTGTTCCTGTGGTGCGAGCAGTACTTC CASNTGTLFLWCEQYF TRBJ2-7 NA TRBV9 NA
TGTGCCAGCAGTTACACCAGGGGGCGAAGTGGCTACACCTTC CASSYTRGRSGYTF TRBJ1-2 NA TRBV6-5 TRBD1
TGTGCCAGCAGCTTGGAGCTAGCGGGAGGCTCTAGGGCAGATACGCAGTATTTT CASSLELAGGSRADTQYF TRBJ2-3 NA TRBV5-6 TRBD2
TGTGCCATCAGTGGCGGGAGGTCGATGAACACTGAAGCTTTCTTT CAISGGRSMNTEAFF TRBJ1-1 NA TRBV10-3 NA
TGTGCCAGCAGTTTAAGGGGGATGCCTATTGGTACGCAGTATTTT CASSLRGMPIGTQYF TRBJ2-3 NA TRBV28 NA
TGTGCCAGCAGTTTAAAGGAGGGCCGTCTGAATGAGCAGTTCTTC CASSLKEGRLNEQFF TRBJ2-1 NA TRBV6-4 NA
TGTGCCAGCAGTCCCCCCGGCAGGGCCTCTGGAAACACCATATATTTT CASSPPGRASGNTIYF TRBJ1-3 NA TRBV28 NA
TGCGCCAGCAGCCTGCCCCAACTAGCGGGAGGTACCAATGAGCAGTTCTTC CASSLPQLAGGTNEQFF TRBJ2-1 NA TRBV5-1 TRBD2
TGCGCCAGCAGCTCAGGCGCGGAGGGCCGAGTCGTTGATACGCAGTATTTT CASSSGAEGRVVDTQYF TRBJ2-3 NA TRBV5-1 NA
TGTGCCAGCAGTGTCCGGGGAGGGGGGGATGAGCAGTTCTTC CASSVRGGGDEQFF TRBJ2-1 NA TRBV2 NA
TGTGCCAGCAGACAGGGACAGGGGGCGTACGAGCAGTACTTC CASRQGQGAYEQYF TRBJ2-7 few TRBV2 TRBD1
TGTGCCAGCTCTGGGGAGGGCGCGCAGTACTTC CASSGEGAQYF TRBJ2-7 once TRBV6-1 TRBD2
TGTGCCAGCAGTGGCCAAGCGGGACCCCCTTACGAGCAGTACTTC CASSGQAGPPYEQYF TRBJ2-7 NA TRBV6-1 TRBD2
TGTGCCATCAGCGAGAGGAAGGGGACTGAAGCTTTCTTT CAISERKGTEAFF TRBJ1-1 NA TRBV10-3 NA
TGTGCCAGCAGTGACGGCAGGAAGGGGGTCGATCAGCCCCAGCATTTT CASSDGRKGVDQPQHF TRBJ1-5 NA TRBV25-1 NA
TGTGCCAGGCTGCCCCGACAGCCGATATCCTACAATGAGCAGTTCTTC CARLPRQPISYNEQFF TRBJ2-1 NA TRBV6-4 NA
TGTGCCAGCAGCGTAGAGCGACAGCTGAGAACCTACGAGCAGTACTTC CASSVERQLRTYEQYF TRBJ2-7 NA TRBV9 NA
TGTGCCAGCAGTTCGCTCGACAGGGGGTACGAGCAGTACTTC CASSSLDRGYEQYF TRBJ2-7 NA TRBV28 TRBD1
TGTGCCAGCAGGCGGGAGGGCTACGAGCAGTACTTC CASRREGYEQYF TRBJ2-7 NA TRBV2 TRBD2
TGTGCCAGCAGCGCAGGGGGACTTCGGCCGGACAATGAGCAGTTCTTC CASSAGGLRPDNEQFF TRBJ2-1 NA TRBV9 NA
TGTGCCAGCAGTTTAATAGCCGGGGAGCTGTTTTTT CASSLIAGELFF TRBJ2-2 NA TRBV27 NA
TGTGCCAGTAGCCGTTCCGGGACTAGTGAGACCCAGTACTTC CASSRSGTSETQYF TRBJ2-5 NA TRBV19 TRBD2
TGTGCCAGCAGTTACAGAGCTAGAGGCTCTGGCTACACCTTC CASSYRARGSGYTF TRBJ1-2 few TRBV6-5 NA
TGTGCCAGCAGTACCAGGGGACAGGGGTTCGGCTACACCTTC CASSTRGQGFGYTF TRBJ1-2 NA TRBV27 TRBD1
TGTGCCTGGGGGCCGGGGGGGTCTTACGAGCAGTACTTC CAWGPGGSYEQYF TRBJ2-7 once TRBV30 TRBD2
TGTGCCAGCAGCCCCTATCCCCGGGGGGTAGGGTCGCACGAGCAGTACTTC CASSPYPRGVGSHEQYF TRBJ2-7 NA TRBV28 TRBD2
TGTGCCAGCAGCCGAGGAAGGGGGAGGGAAGAGACCCAGTACTTC CASSRGRGREETQYF TRBJ2-5 NA TRBV27 NA
TGTGCCAGCAGTCGTTTGCGCGGCGATGGCTACACCTTC CASSRLRGDGYTF TRBJ1-2 NA TRBV27 NA
TGTGCCAGCAGCGGCTCCGGGACTAGCGGGAGTAGGAGCTCCTACAATGAGCAGTTCTTC CASSGSGTSGSRSSYNEQFF TRBJ2-1 NA TRBV9 TRBD2
TGCGCCAGCAGCTTGCTTGGGACAGGGGACTACGAGCAGTACTTC CASSLLGTGDYEQYF TRBJ2-7 NA TRBV5-1 TRBD1
TGTGCCAGCAGCTCCCGTAAACTAGCGAGAGACTACAATGAGCAGTTCTTC CASSSRKLARDYNEQFF TRBJ2-1 NA TRBV7-2 TRBD2
TGTGCCAGCCCGCCCCCGGGCCAAGAGACCCAGTACTTC CASPPPGQETQYF TRBJ2-5 NA TRBV6-1 NA
TGCAGCCCTCGGGGTACGGGCGAGCAGTACTTC CSPRGTGEQYF TRBJ2-7 NA TRBV20-1 NA
TGTGCCAGCAGGCGCGCGGGACTCAGCTCCTACGAGCAGTACTTC CASRRAGLSSYEQYF TRBJ2-7 few TRBV28 NA
TGCGCCAGCAGACTTCACACTGAAGCTTTCTTT CASRLHTEAFF TRBJ1-1 few TRBV10-2 NA
TGTGCCAGCAGTTTATTGACGAACGGGAGGGGGGGCACCGGGGAGCTGTTTTTT CASSLLTNGRGGTGELFF TRBJ2-2 NA TRBV28 TRBD2
TGCAGCGTGACCGGGACAGCGCGCTCCTACGAGCAGTACTTC CSVTGTARSYEQYF TRBJ2-7 NA TRBV29-1 TRBD1
TGTGCCAGCAGTGACTCCGAGGGAGGGGTCGATGAGCAGTTCTTC CASSDSEGGVDEQFF TRBJ2-1 once TRBV6-4 TRBD2
TGTGCCGTCCGGGACAGGGGTTTATTAGACTATGGCTACACCTTC CAVRDRGLLDYGYTF TRBJ1-2 NA TRBV6-6 TRBD1